The 20 T cell receptor beta chains below were found in one sample sequenced in a study of T-cell reconstitution after alpha-beta-depleted transplantation in children. This sample's TCRbeta library carried unique molecular identifier barcodes. TCRdb analysed the PCR reads with MiXCR anew, one entry per CDR3 protein. The repertoire consists of around 450,000 distinct CDR3 sequences, with roughly 44% occurring once and the leading ten covering roughly 27%. This sample comprised PBMCs, obtained before TCRalphabeta/CD19-depleted stem cell transplant. The origin of the receptors is a girl aged 2 to 9 with aplastic anemia, due to receive a stem cell transplant.

This clonotype was picked up many times. In DNA form, the CDR3 reads TGTGCCAGCAGCTTAAACGGTCAGCCCCAGCATTTT. The encoded protein is CASSLNGQPQHF. This chain joins TRBV7-2 and TRBJ1-5, with D uncertain. V lost 2 bases and J 6 bases, leaving 5 bases between the germline ends. Per germline, CDR1 SGHTA and CDR2 FQGNSA. This CDR3 comprises 12 residues.

This rearrangement joins TRBV20-1 to TRBJ2-3; TRBD1 agrees at 11 bases. The germline CDR1 and CDR2 sequences are DFQATT and SNEGSKA (reference sequence). V lost 6 bases, J lost 7 bases, and 6 bases stayed unmatched. There are 13 residues in the CDR3. The CDR3 loop is CSAPDRGLNTQYF. Written as DNA, the CDR3 is TGCAGTGCCCCGGACAGGGGGCTCAATACGCAGTATTTT.

This clonotype has only a few counts. The chain combines TRBV9 with TRBJ1-2; 8 bases are shared with TRBD1. The junction had 7 bases not matched to a gene; V was cut back by 4 bases and J by 8 bases. CDR3 length: 13 amino acids. Germline V gene sequence: CDR1 SGDLS, CDR2 YYNGEE. The chain's CDR3 is CASSRTGGSGYTF. CDR3 sequence (DNA): TGTGCCAGCAGCCGAACAGGGGGATCGGGCTACACCTTC.

The rearrangement joins TRBV7-2 to TRBJ2-7, with D perhaps given as TRBD1 or TRBD2 (5 bases each). The V gene lost 0 bases and the J gene lost 7 bases, with 13 bases spanning the gap. Germline-derived CDR1 and CDR2 are SGHTA and FQGNSA. The CDR3 is 14 amino acids. In DNA form, the CDR3 reads TGTGCCAGCAGCTTAGCCCGTGAATGGGGGGAGCAGTACTTC. Protein sequence: CASSLAREWGEQYF. Combining the CDR3 with reference TRBV7-2 and TRBJ2-7 gives the whole variable domain GAGVSQSPSNKVTEKGKDVELRCDPISGHTALYWYRQSLGQGLEFLIYFQGNSAPDKSGLPSDRFSAERTGGSVSTLTIQRTQQEDSAVYLCASSLAREWGEQYFGPGTRLTVT.

This clonotype was seen repeatedly, ten times or more. The chain links TRBV14 to TRBJ1-1; D is perhaps TRBD1 (6 bases). The CDR3 is made up of 15 amino acids. Trimming left V 4 bases short and J 0 bases short, with 12 bases between. CDR1 and CDR2 from the germline V gene are SGHDN and FVKESK. Here the CDR3 reads CASSPPGQLNTEAFF. The DNA for the CDR3 is TGTGCCAGCAGCCCACCCGGACAGTTGAACACTGAAGCTTTCTTT.

The chain employs TRBV28 and TRBJ1-2; D possibly corresponds to TRBD1 (5 bases). CDR3 length equals 13 residues. Trimming pared 6 bases from V and 5 bases from J, leaving 13 bases between. Germline CDR1 reads MDHEN; CDR2 reads SYDVKM. The CDR3 here is CASSPGTKYGYTF. In DNA form, the CDR3 reads TGTGCCAGCAGCCCCGGGACGAAATATGGCTACACCTTC.

In its sample, this clonotype was seen once. The J gene is TRBJ2-2, the V gene TRBV5-1; 9 positions agree with TRBD1. The germline gives CDR1 SGHRS, CDR2 YFSETQ. Trimming removed 4 bases from V and 5 bases from J; junction bases left unmatched: 9. CDR3 length: 16 amino acids. CDR3 sequence: CASSPGTGRMTGELFF. The CDR3 DNA sequence: TGCGCCAGCAGCCCGGGGACAGGGCGTATGACCGGGGAGCTGTTTTTT.

This clonotype was detected only once. The chain couples TRBV18 to TRBJ1-4; D gene uncertain. Germline V gene sequence: CDR1 KGHSH, CDR2 LQKENI. The ends were cut back, 2 bases at V and 7 bases at J, with 5 bases in the middle. The CDR3 has 12 amino acids. The DNA of the CDR3 is TGTGCCAGCTCACCAACAAGTGAAAAACTGTTTTTT. Amino acids: CASSPTSEKLFF.

In regard to this clonotype: This clone may be a read error of a much larger clone one base away. The chain employs TRBV6-6 and TRBJ1-2, with TRBD1 matching 7 bases. The CDR3 runs 13 residues. Per germline, CDR1 MNHNY and CDR2 SVGAGI (reference sequence). For the CDR3, the DNA is TGTGCCAGTGGGACCGGGACAGCGTATGGCGACACCTTC. It is translated as CASGTGTAYGDTF.

This clonotype has more than one count but fewer than ten. CDR3 amino acids: CASDGATNEKLFF. For the CDR3, the DNA is TGTGCCAGCGACGGTGCAACTAATGAAAAACTGTTTTTT. This rearrangement joins TRBV27 to TRBJ1-4; D not certain. This CDR3 is built from 13 residues. CDR1 is MNHEY and CDR2 is SMNVEV in the germline V gene (reference sequence). The ends were cut back, 8 bases at V and 0 bases at J, with 7 bases in the middle.

This chain uses TRBV20-1 with TRBJ1-1; D not certain. The V end lost 0 bases, the J end lost 0 bases, and 5 bases lay between the germline ends. CDR3 length: 13 residues. CDR1 is DFQATT and CDR2 is SNEGSKA in the germline V gene (reference sequence). The CDR3 is CSAREPLNTEAFF. Here the CDR3 DNA reads TGCAGTGCTAGAGAGCCACTGAACACTGAAGCTTTCTTT.

The table lists this clonotype with a count of one. This rearrangement joins TRBV7-9 to TRBJ1-1; D call uncertain. From germline, CDR1 is SEHNR and CDR2 FQNEAQ (reference sequence). Trimming removed 1 base from V and 7 bases from J, with 16 bases in between. The CDR3 consists of 15 residues. CDR3 coding DNA: TGTGCCAGCAGCTTAGATCGGCTTGTGGCCAATGAAGCTTTCTTT. As protein: CASSLDRLVANEAFF.

This chain joins TRBV20-1 and TRBJ2-5; the match to TRBD1 covers 9 bases. The V gene's germline CDR1 is DFQATT and CDR2 SNEGSKA (reference sequence). With V trimmed by 6 bases and J by 5 bases, 10 bases remained unmatched. This CDR3 is built from 14 residues. CDR3 region: CSAVGDREAETQYF. As DNA, the CDR3 is TGCAGTGCGGTGGGGGACAGGGAGGCGGAGACCCAGTACTTC.

The chain has TRBV3-1 and TRBJ2-6, with 11 bases identical to TRBD2. The V and J ends lost 4 bases and 0 bases, in that order; junction bases with no gene match: 5. There are 18 residues in the CDR3. Germline-derived CDR1 and CDR2 are LGHDT and YNNKEL (reference sequence). CDR3 coding DNA: TGTGCCAGCAGCCCGACTAGCGGGGAACTCTCTGGGGCCAACGTCCTGACTTTC. Residues: CASSPTSGELSGANVLTF.

This clonotype was observed many times. The gene calls are TRBV9 and TRBJ2-1; D ambiguous. Germline CDR1 reads SGDLS; CDR2 reads YYNGEE. The CDR3 is 15 amino acids. V was trimmed by 0 bases and J by 0 bases, leaving 7 bases between them. The DNA for the CDR3 is TGTGCCAGCAGCGTAGAGGCTAGCTCCTACAATGAGCAGTTCTTC. Translation gives CASSVEASSYNEQFF.

This clonotype was seen many times. The chain is built from TRBV9 and TRBJ2-2, with TRBD2 identical over 8 bases. CDR3 length: 17 residues. The ends lost 5 bases at V and 0 bases at J; junction bases unmatched: 9. Germline lookup yields CDR1 SGDLS and CDR2 YYNGEE. CDR3 residues: CASSASGRGPNTGELFF. In nucleotides, the CDR3 is TGTGCCAGCAGTGCCTCCGGGAGGGGACCGAACACCGGGGAGCTGTTTTTT. Full variable domain (outside the CDR3, taken from reference TRBV9 and TRBJ2-2): DSGVTQTPKHLITATGQRVTLRCSPRSGDLSVYWYQQSLDQGLQFLIQYYNGEERAKGNILERFSAQQFPDLHSELNLSSLELGDSALYFCASSASGRGPNTGELFFGEGSRLTVL.

This chain uses TRBV12-3 or TRBV12-4 with TRBJ2-3; no reliable D call. The CDR3 loop spans 17 amino acids. V was shortened by 5 bases and J by 0 bases, with 18 bases between the two germline ends. In DNA, the CDR3 is TGTGCCAGCAGTCCACCCTCCGGCTCCCCTAGCACAGATACGCAGTATTTT. This translates into CASSPPSGSPSTDTQYF.

This rearrangement joins TRBV7-2 to TRBJ1-2; 7 nucleotides agree with TRBD1. The CDR3 is made up of 14 amino acids. Unmatched junction bases numbered 14, after V lost 8 bases and J lost 8 bases. Germline CDR1 is SGHTA and CDR2 is FQGNSA. CDR3 nucleotide sequence: TGTGCCAGCTCTGTAGGGGGCGCTGGTCAGGGCTACACCTTC. The encoded protein is CASSVGGAGQGYTF.

The V call is TRBV15, the J call TRBJ2-5; D possibly corresponds to TRBD1 (6 bases). Trimming shortened V by 0 bases and J by 1 base, and 9 bases separated the two germline ends. Germline lookup yields CDR1 LNHNV and CDR2 YYDKDF (reference sequence). The CDR3 has 15 residues. The DNA of the CDR3 is TGTGCCACCAGCAGAGATCGACAGGCCCAAGAGACCCAGTACTTC. It yields the protein CATSRDRQAQETQYF.

This clonotype was observed a few times. CDR3 coding DNA: TGTGCCAGCAGAGGAGCCGGGGAGCTGTTTTTT. This encodes CASRGAGELFF. J is TRBJ2-2 and V is TRBV4-2; D call uncertain. The V end lost 6 bases, the J end lost 6 bases, and 5 bases lay between the germline ends. CDR1 and CDR2 from the germline V gene are LGHNA and YNFKEQ. This CDR3 spans 11 amino acids.